This is a list of T cell receptor beta chains from one sample in a study of blood T cell repertoires in COVID-19. Clones were read by immunoSEQ multiplex PCR, and TCRdb kept only the in-frame ones, dropping some. The profile shows around 260,000 clones, around nine tenths of them singletons. Sequenced input: peripheral blood. Source of these receptors: a woman between 55 and 75 years old with COVID-19, enrolled during active disease. The CDR3 runs from the conserved cysteine through the conserved F or W. A D gene is named only where the DNA matches it firmly. Size is omitted from some rows. Given values are once, few, many or a class for expanded clones.

TRBJ1-2 | . | TRBV29-1 | TRBD1 | TGCAGCGTTGAATACGGGACAGGGGTTGACGGCTACACCTTC | CSVEYGTGVDGYTF
TRBJ2-2 | . | TRBV10-1 | . | TGCGCCAGCAGTGAGAGGAGGGGGCGATACACCGGGGAGCTGTTTTTT | CASSERRGRYTGELFF
TRBJ2-1 | . | TRBV2 | . | TGTGCCAGCAGTGAGGCTCAGGGGGGTGAGCAGTTCTTC | CASSEAQGGEQFF
TRBJ2-1 | . | TRBV27 | TRBD2 | TGTGCCAGCAGTTCGACTAGCGGAGGCCCCTACAATGAGCAGTTCTTC | CASSSTSGGPYNEQFF
TRBJ1-3 | . | TRBV4-2 | . | TGTGCCAGCAGCCAAAGGACAGTCTCTGGAAACACCATATATTTT | CASSQRTVSGNTIYF
TRBJ2-5 | . | TRBV5-1 | . | TGCGCCAGCAGCCTTCGGACGGGAGAAGAGACCCAGTACTTC | CASSLRTGEETQYF
TRBJ2-7 | . | TRBV3-1/TRBV3-2 | TRBD2 | TGTGCCAGCAGCCAGGCCTTAGCGGGGGCCTTACCTCCTTCCTACGAGCAGTACTTC | CASSQALAGALPPSYEQYF
TRBJ1-3 | . | TRBV3-1/TRBV3-2 | . | TGTGCCAGCAGCCCCTCCAGGGTCGGAAACACCATATATTTT | CASSPSRVGNTIYF
TRBJ1-5 | . | TRBV4-3 | TRBD1 | TGCGCCAGCAGCCCCGGGACAGGGAGGACTCAGCCCCAGCATTTT | CASSPGTGRTQPQHF
TRBJ2-1 | once | TRBV4-3 | TRBD2 | TGCGCCAGCAGCCAAGATCCCCGACTAGCAGGAAATGAGCAGTTCTTC | CASSQDPRLAGNEQFF
TRBJ2-3 | . | TRBV6-4 | TRBD2 | TGTGCCAGCAGTGACTCGGGACTAGGAACAGATACGCAGTATTTT | CASSDSGLGTDTQYF
TRBJ1-6 | few | TRBV3-1/TRBV3-2 | . | TGTGCCAGCAGCCATCACTATAATTCACCCCTCCACTTT | CASSHHYNSPLHF
TRBJ2-1 | . | TRBV7-9 | . | TGTGCCAGCAGTCAAAGGGTCCGGGACAAACACAATGAGCAGTTCTTC | CASSQRVRDKHNEQFF
TRBJ2-5 | . | TRBV29-1 | . | TGCAGCGTAGAGGAACCAGGGGAGACCCAGTACTTC | CSVEEPGETQYF
TRBJ2-2 | . | TRBV19 | TRBD1 | TGTGCCAGTAGTCCCGGGACAGGGAGGTTGAGGGAGCTGTTTTTT | CASSPGTGRLRELFF
TRBJ1-2 | . | TRBV4-2 | . | TGTGCCAGCAGCCAGGGCTTGAGAGATAACTATGGCTACACCTTC | CASSQGLRDNYGYTF
TRBJ2-5 | . | TRBV27 | . | TGTGCCAGCAGGTGGTTCGGAGGTGATACCCAGTACTTC | CASRWFGGDTQYF
TRBJ1-1 | . | TRBV30 | . | TGTGCCTGGAGACTACAGGGATTCAACACTGAAGCTTTCTTT | CAWRLQGFNTEAFF
TRBJ2-7 | . | TRBV27 | . | TGTGCCAGCAGTTTATTTCCGGGGTCCTACGAGCAGTACTTC | CASSLFPGSYEQYF
TRBJ2-3 | . | TRBV6-1 | TRBD1 | TGTGCCAGCAGTGACGGGACAGGGATTATAGATACGCAGTATTTT | CASSDGTGIIDTQYF
TRBJ2-1 | . | TRBV7-2 | TRBD2 | TGTGCCAGCAGCTTAGACTTTTCAGCGGGAGGCAATGAGCAGTTCTTC | CASSLDFSAGGNEQFF
TRBJ2-7 | . | TRBV7-8 | . | TGTGCCAGCACCATAGAGGAGGGACGCTACGAGCAGTACTTC | CASTIEEGRYEQYF
TRBJ2-1 | . | TRBV27 | . | TGTGCCAGCAGTTTAGGCCCACCGGGCTACAATGAGCAGTTCTTC | CASSLGPPGYNEQFF
TRBJ2-2 | . | TRBV5-4 | TRBD1 | TGTGCCAGCAGCTTGACAGGGGCCCTGGGGGGGGAGCTGTTTTTT | CASSLTGALGGELFF
TRBJ2-1 | . | TRBV28 | TRBD2 | TGTGCCAGCGGGGGAGGGCGGGACAATGAGCAGTTCTTC | CASGGGRDNEQFF
TRBJ2-1 | . | TRBV19 | TRBD2 | TGTGCCAGTAGTATGGTTAGCGGGAGGTTCGATGAGCAGTTCTTC | CASSMVSGRFDEQFF
TRBJ1-5 | . | TRBV28 | TRBD1 | TGTGCCAGCAGTTTAAGAGACAGGGGGCGGCAGCCCCAGCATTTT | CASSLRDRGRQPQHF
TRBJ2-1 | . | TRBV27 | . | TGTGCCAGCAGTTTAACGCGGGGCGGCGTCGGTGAGCAGTTCTTC | CASSLTRGGVGEQFF
TRBJ1-2 | . | TRBV4-1 | . | TGCGCCAGCAGCCAAGATACAGGGAGGGACTATGGCTACACCTTC | CASSQDTGRDYGYTF
TRBJ2-4 | . | TRBV4-1 | . | TGCGCCAGCAGCCAAGATTGGAGTCAGGGACTAGCCAAAAACATTCAGTACTTC | CASSQDWSQGLAKNIQYF
TRBJ1-6 | . | TRBV6-1 | . | TGTGCCAGCAGTGAAATAGGCAGGGAGGACTCACCCCTCCACTTT | CASSEIGREDSPLHF
TRBJ2-7 | . | TRBV19 | TRBD2 | TGTGCCAGTAGTATCGGGACTAGCGGGCAGAGCTCCTACGAGCAGTACTTC | CASSIGTSGQSSYEQYF
TRBJ1-1 | . | TRBV28 | TRBD1 | TGTGCCAGCAGGGACAGGGCTGGGCCCTCTGAAGCTTTCTTT | CASRDRAGPSEAFF
TRBJ2-1 | . | TRBV28 | . | TGTGCCAGCAGCCCGGACAGATACAATGAGCAGTTCTTC | CASSPDRYNEQFF
TRBJ1-2 | few | TRBV6-4 | . | TGTGCCAGCAGTGACTCGATTCAGATGCCGGGGAGCTACACCTTC | CASSDSIQMPGSYTF
TRBJ1-5 | . | TRBV11-2 | . | TGTGCCAGCAGCTTAGGACAGGAAGACAATCAGCCCCAGCATTTT | CASSLGQEDNQPQHF
TRBJ1-2 | . | TRBV27 | . | TGTGCCAGCAGTTTAAGGGCGGGGTTCGACTATGGCTACACCTTC | CASSLRAGFDYGYTF
TRBJ2-1 | . | TRBV5-1 | . | TGCGCCAGCAGTACAGGCGATAGGGAGCAGTTCTTC | CASSTGDREQFF
TRBJ2-7 | . | TRBV4-1 | TRBD2 | TGCGCCAGCAGCCAAGAGAGGCTAGCGGGAGCCTACGAGCAGTACTTC | CASSQERLAGAYEQYF
TRBJ2-2 | once | TRBV5-5 | . | TGTGCCAGCAGAAGATCCCCTACGGACACCGGGGAGCTGTTTTTT | CASRRSPTDTGELFF
TRBJ1-1 | . | TRBV7-2 | . | TGTGCCAGCAGCCCAGACAGGAGTAGGGTCACTGAAGCTTTCTTT | CASSPDRSRVTEAFF
TRBJ2-5 | . | TRBV5-1 | . | TGCGCCAGCAACTTGGATCGGGAGACCCAGTACTTC | CASNLDRETQYF
TRBJ2-5 | . | TRBV4-1 | TRBD2 | TGCGCCAGCAGCCAGCTCACTCCCCGTGGCGGGAGACAAGAGACCCAGTACTTC | CASSQLTPRGGRQETQYF
TRBJ2-7 | . | TRBV2 | TRBD2 | TGTGCCAGCGGACTAGCGGCAACCTACGAGCAGTACTTC | CASGLAATYEQYF
TRBJ1-3 | . | TRBV9 | . | TGTGCCAGCAGCGTACCTTCTGGAAACACCATATATTTT | CASSVPSGNTIYF
TRBJ1-1 | . | TRBV6-2/TRBV6-3 | TRBD1 | TGTGCCAGCAGTAAACAGGGACAGGGTCCCACTGAAGCTTTCTTT | CASSKQGQGPTEAFF
TRBJ2-2 | . | TRBV6-2/TRBV6-3 | TRBD2 | TGTGCCAGCAGCCAGACTAGCGGGAGGAACACCGGGGAGCTGTTTTTT | CASSQTSGRNTGELFF
TRBJ2-5 | . | TRBV10-2 | . | TGCGCCAGCAGCGGTAGCTCCGAGACCCAGTACTTC | CASSGSSETQYF
TRBJ2-2 | . | TRBV19 | TRBD2 | TGTGCCACCCGGACTAGCGGGAGGGCCGGGGAGCTGTTTTTT | CATRTSGRAGELFF
TRBJ1-6 | . | TRBV28 | . | TGTGCCAGCAGCCCCGGGACAAACTATAATTCACCCCTCCACTTT | CASSPGTNYNSPLHF
TRBJ1-3 | . | TRBV5-5 | . | TGTGCCAGCAGCTTGGTGTCATCCTCTGGAAACACCATATATTTT | CASSLVSSSGNTIYF
TRBJ1-2 | few | TRBV28 | . | TGTGCCAGCAGTTTAAGGCGGTATGGCTACACCTTC | CASSLRRYGYTF